This TCR beta chain is from a study of OX40 agonist ivuxolimab in advanced cancers. For this clone: Its specificity is unknown.

TCRdb's copy holds only in-frame clones and misses some; the assay was immunoSEQ multiplex PCR. This table has tens of thousands of clones, roughly nine tenths appearing once. General study results and limits: Not determined was the antigen specificity of the expanded peripheral T cells.

Autoimmune disease history or systemic immunosuppression led to patient exclusion. The germline V gene has CDR1 SGHTA and CDR2 FQGTGA. The V end lost 4 bases, the J end lost 10 bases, and 11 bases lay between the germline ends. CDR3 size: 12 residues. Specimen: CD4+ or CD8+ T cells sorted from blood, collected in a trial of the OX40 agonist ivuxolimab. The chain joins TRBV7-3 to TRBJ2-1, with a tentative D call TRBD2 (6 bases). The clonotype comes from an adult with an advanced solid tumor such as melanoma, head and neck, liver or kidney cancer. This CDR3 is CASSSYAGEQFF. The CDR3 nucleotides read TGTGCCAGCAGCTCCTATGCGGGAGAGCAGTTCTTC.